A selection of T cell receptor beta chains follows, all from one sample in a study of blood T cell repertoires in COVID-19. The protocol was immunoSEQ multiplex PCR, while the TCRdb copy is restricted to in-frame clones and leaves out a portion. This sample carries 250,000 to 300,000 clones, 86% of them seen once, and the ten largest clones take approximately 12%. Sequencing was carried out using peripheral blood. Every receptor here comes from a woman in her 30s with COVID-19, enrolled during active disease. Each CDR3 is given with its conserved first and last residue. D genes are given only for firm matches. Only part of the rows carry a size: once, few, many, or a class if the clone is expanded.

NA	TRBJ2-7	TRBD2	TRBV6-5	TGTGCCAGCAGTTGGGAACTAGCGGGGCAATACGAGCAGTACTTC	CASSWELAGQYEQYF
NA	TRBJ1-2	NA	TRBV27	TGTGCCAGCAGTTTGTTGGGAGAGGGCTACACCTTC	CASSLLGEGYTF
once	TRBJ1-2	NA	TRBV5-1	TGCGCCAGCAGCTCCGGAATGACAGTTTTCGGCTACACCTTC	CASSSGMTVFGYTF
NA	TRBJ1-1	NA	TRBV7-9	TGTGCCAGCAGGGTCGCGGGGTTCGCTGAAGCTTTCTTT	CASRVAGFAEAFF
NA	TRBJ1-1	NA	TRBV9	TGTGCCAGCAGCGTAGGAAGGGGGGGACTGAACACTGAAGCTTTCTTT	CASSVGRGGLNTEAFF
NA	TRBJ2-3	NA	TRBV10-3	TGTGCCATCAGTGGCCCCTATGAAACCACAGATACGCAGTATTTT	CAISGPYETTDTQYF
few	TRBJ2-2	NA	TRBV6-5	TGTGCCAGCAGTCCCCGGGGATCTGGGGAGCTGTTTTTT	CASSPRGSGELFF
NA	TRBJ2-7	NA	TRBV5-8	TGTGCCAGCAGCTTGGGTGTCGGGGGAGTTTACGAGCAGTACTTC	CASSLGVGGVYEQYF
few	TRBJ1-1	NA	TRBV29-1	TGCAGCGCAGCAGAAGCTTTCTTT	CSAAEAFF
NA	TRBJ1-2	NA	TRBV5-1	TGCGCCAGCAGCCTGAGACAGGCTTATGGCTACACCTTC	CASSLRQAYGYTF
NA	TRBJ2-5	NA	TRBV11-3	TGTGCCAGCAGCTTAGCTCCCCAAGAGACCCAGTACTTC	CASSLAPQETQYF
NA	TRBJ1-2	NA	TRBV5-5	TGTGCCACCGCCCGACAGTTTCCCGCACTATACTATGGCTACACCTTC	CATARQFPALYYGYTF
NA	TRBJ2-3	TRBD2	TRBV3-1/TRBV3-2	TGTGCCAGCAGTCATCGGGCTCCCATAGCGGGGACCACAGATACGCAGTATTTT	CASSHRAPIAGTTDTQYF
NA	TRBJ2-7	NA	TRBV9	TGTGCCAGCAGCGTAAGCCCCTTCCGGGACATCTACGAGCAGTACTTC	CASSVSPFRDIYEQYF
NA	TRBJ1-4	NA	TRBV30	TGTGCCTGGAGTGTAGTCACCGCGGGGATTAATGAAAAACTGTTTTTT	CAWSVVTAGINEKLFF
NA	TRBJ2-2	TRBD2	TRBV4-2	TGTGCCAGCAGCCAAGATCGGCGGGGGGCCACCGGGGAGCTGTTTTTT	CASSQDRRGATGELFF
NA	TRBJ1-4	NA	TRBV4-2	TGTGCCAGCAGCCCAAAAGTACAGGAGACTGAAAAACTGTTTTTT	CASSPKVQETEKLFF
NA	TRBJ2-5	TRBD2	TRBV6-5	TGTGCCAGCAGTCTAGCGGGGGGCCAAGAGACCCAGTACTTC	CASSLAGGQETQYF
NA	TRBJ1-4	NA	TRBV14	TGTGCCAGCAGCTTCGGCCGGGGTGGGAACGAAAAACTGTTTTTT	CASSFGRGGNEKLFF
once	TRBJ2-7	NA	TRBV24-1	TGTGCCACCAGTCTGGGTGGCGGTGCCTCCTACGAGCAGTACTTC	CATSLGGGASYEQYF
NA	TRBJ1-1	NA	TRBV18	TGTGCCAGCTCACTAACCCCACAGGGGAACACTGAAGCTTTCTTT	CASSLTPQGNTEAFF
NA	TRBJ2-7	TRBD1	TRBV13	TGTGCCAGCAGCTTAGGTCAGGGGGCCGGGTACGAGCAGTACTTC	CASSLGQGAGYEQYF
NA	TRBJ2-5	NA	TRBV6-6	TGTGCCAGCAGTTCGGATCTCGGGGAAGAGACCCAGTACTTC	CASSSDLGEETQYF
NA	TRBJ2-1	TRBD2	TRBV6-5	TGTGCCTCACGGACTAGCCGCAGCTCCTACAATGAGCAGTTCTTC	CASRTSRSSYNEQFF
NA	TRBJ1-5	NA	TRBV18	TGTGCCAGCTCCAGACAGCATAGCAATCAGCCCCAGCATTTT	CASSRQHSNQPQHF
NA	TRBJ1-2	NA	TRBV28	TGTGCCAGCAGTCCAGGGTTGGAGTATGGCTACACCTTC	CASSPGLEYGYTF
NA	TRBJ2-7	NA	TRBV6-5	TGTGCCAGCAGTTACGGTGGGTCAGGGCAAGGCGAGCAGTACTTC	CASSYGGSGQGEQYF
once	TRBJ1-2	TRBD1	TRBV28	TGTGCCAGCAGTTTATACAGGGGCGCTGGCTACACCTTC	CASSLYRGAGYTF
few	TRBJ1-5	TRBD1	TRBV18	TGTGCCAGCTCAACCAACACAGGGGGCAATCAGCCCCAGCATTTT	CASSTNTGGNQPQHF
NA	TRBJ2-1	TRBD2	TRBV29-1	TGCAGCTCCTGGGTTAGCGGGGGGGCCAACAATGAGCAGTTCTTC	CSSWVSGGANNEQFF
NA	TRBJ1-2	TRBD1	TRBV7-9	TGTGCCAGCAGCTTGGAAGGACAGGGTCGCGGCTACACCTTC	CASSLEGQGRGYTF
few	TRBJ2-3	NA	TRBV9	TGTGCCAGCAGCGAACACGCTAGCGTTAGCACAGATACGCAGTATTTT	CASSEHASVSTDTQYF
NA	TRBJ2-7	TRBD1	TRBV4-1	TGCGCCAGCAGCCAGTACCCCCGGGACAGGGTAGAGTTCGAGCAGTACTTC	CASSQYPRDRVEFEQYF
NA	TRBJ2-2	TRBD2	TRBV12-5	TGTGCTAGTGTGGTAGCGGGGGCACGCACCGGGGAGCTGTTTTTT	CASVVAGARTGELFF
NA	TRBJ1-2	TRBD1	TRBV7-4	TGTGCCAGCAGCTTAGATCGCAGGGGGATGCGAGGCTACACCTTC	CASSLDRRGMRGYTF
NA	TRBJ1-5	NA	TRBV30	TGTGCCTGGAGTGTGGGGGCTGGCAATCAGCCCCAGCATTTT	CAWSVGAGNQPQHF
NA	TRBJ2-7	TRBD2	TRBV5-1	TGCGCCAGCAGCTTGGTAGCCGCTAGCGGGGGGGAGCAGTACTTC	CASSLVAASGGEQYF